The entry below describes one T cell receptor beta chain. Its specificity is not known. The source of the sample is a study of PD-1 blockade in classical Hodgkin lymphoma. The time point is: cycle 4 day 1 (C4D1), after more than 5 weeks of nivolumab. Every patient experienced relapse after autologous stem cell transplantation, and brentuximab vedotin exposure varied. Magnetic negative selection, applied to thawed PBMCs, was used to isolate the CD8+ T cells. CDR1 is SGDLS, CDR2 YYNGEE, per germline. Trimming pared 7 bases from V and 3 bases from J, leaving 5 bases between. CDR3 length equals 10 residues. Study results and limitations: Why repertoires differed is undefined; disease activity or prior therapy possibly contributed. Newly diagnosed and completely responding patients shared comparable baseline diversity.

Method: immunoSEQ multiplex PCR; TCRdb's copy keeps in-frame clones and lacks some. The sample has 20,000 or so clones, 88% seen once. The receptor comes from a human donor with classical Hodgkin lymphoma. The chain is built from TRBV9 and TRBJ2-7; D gene ambiguous. The specimen comprised CD8+ T cells from blood, sampled before the fourth cycle of nivolumab. In DNA form, the CDR3 reads TGTGCCAGCGGGGACTACGAGCAGTACTTC. Its protein product is CASGDYEQYF.